This is a list of T cell receptor beta chains from one sample in a study of shared clonotypes between healthy human individuals. The repertoire was sequenced with immunoSEQ multiplex PCR; TCRdb's copy has only in-frame clones and lacks some. The table records 730,000 or so clones, about two thirds of them present only once. Sequencing was carried out using memory CD4+ T cells sorted from blood. The receptor set was obtained from a woman aged 25-40 years in good health. Both conserved end residues are part of each CDR3. A D gene is named only where the DNA matches it firmly. Clone size is stated in some rows and not others, as once, few, many or a class when expanded.

V gene	D gene	J gene	CDR3 length	clone size	CDR3 DNA	CDR3 protein
TRBV11-2	.	TRBJ2-7	15	.	TGTGCCAGCAGCCCGCGGAGTGTTAGTCCCGACGAGCAGTACTTC	CASSPRSVSPDEQYF
TRBV11-2	.	TRBJ2-1	14	.	TGTGCCAGCAGCCCCCTGGATAGTGGTGCTCGACAGTTCTTC	CASSPLDSGARQFF
TRBV5-1	TRBD2	TRBJ2-7	17	.	TGCGCCAGCAGCCTCGGCGCAGGACTAGCGGGAACCTACGAGCAGTACTTC	CASSLGAGLAGTYEQYF
TRBV28	TRBD1	TRBJ1-1	15	once	TGTGCCAGCACCCCTGGCAGGGGGCGGAACACTGAAGCTTTCTTT	CASTPGRGRNTEAFF
TRBV5-1	.	TRBJ2-7	14	.	TGCGCCAGCAGCTTGGATGGGGGGAACTACGAGCAGTACTTC	CASSLDGGNYEQYF
TRBV27	TRBD1	TRBJ1-2	15	.	TGTGCCAGCAGCAGGAACAGGGGCGTACTCTATGGCTACACCTTC	CASSRNRGVLYGYTF
TRBV27	TRBD1	TRBJ2-3	13	.	TGTGCCAGCAGTAACAACAGGGGAGATACGCAGTATTTT	CASSNNRGDTQYF
TRBV27	TRBD1	TRBJ2-7	13	.	TGTGCCAGCAGTCCCGGGACAGGGTACGAGCAGTACTTC	CASSPGTGYEQYF
TRBV28	TRBD1	TRBJ1-1	14	.	TGTGCCAGCAGTTTTCGTTTACAGGGGGCCTGGGGATTCTTT	CASSFRLQGAWGFF
TRBV18	.	TRBJ2-7	13	.	TGTGCCAGCTCACCCGGGGAGCGGTACGAGCAGTACTTC	CASSPGERYEQYF
TRBV18	TRBD2	TRBJ2-5	14	.	TGTGCCAGCTCCCAGGGACTAGGTGAAGAGACCCAGTACTTC	CASSQGLGEETQYF
TRBV4-1	.	TRBJ1-2	16	.	TGCGCCAGCAGCCAAGGAGGGGTCAGGGAAAACTATGGCTACACCTTC	CASSQGGVRENYGYTF
TRBV27	.	TRBJ2-7	13	.	TGTGCCAGCAGTTTAGTTCGGAGATCCGAGCAGTACTTC	CASSLVRRSEQYF
TRBV18	TRBD2	TRBJ2-1	18	.	TGTGCCAGCTCACCACGGTCTCTGGCGGGAGGACCAAAGGGTGAGCAGTTCTTC	CASSPRSLAGGPKGEQFF
TRBV18	.	TRBJ1-5	17	.	TGTGCCAGCTCACCACAGGGGATTTCCCGAGTCAATCAGCCCCAGCATTTT	CASSPQGISRVNQPQHF
TRBV2	.	TRBJ1-5	13	few	TGTGCCAGCAGTGAGCGGCTCAATCAGCCCCAGCATTTT	CASSERLNQPQHF
TRBV19	TRBD2	TRBJ2-2	15	few	TGTGCCAGTAGTATCCTGGGACTAGACACCGGGGAGCTGTTTTTT	CASSILGLDTGELFF
TRBV18	TRBD1	TRBJ2-3	16	.	TGTGCCAGCTCGTGGGGGCGACAGGGTGGCACAGATACGCAGTATTTT	CASSWGRQGGTDTQYF
TRBV18	.	TRBJ2-7	17	.	TGTGCCAGCTCACCTATAACTTGGGGGGACAACTCCTACGAGCAGTACTTC	CASSPITWGDNSYEQYF
TRBV18	.	TRBJ2-7	14	.	TGTGCCAGCTCCGTATCAAGGAGCGGCTACGAGCAGTACTTC	CASSVSRSGYEQYF
TRBV7-2	.	TRBJ2-7	13	.	TGTGCCAGCAGCCGTAGCTACAGCTACGAGCAGTACTTC	CASSRSYSYEQYF
TRBV29-1	.	TRBJ2-5	12	.	TGCAGCGTTTCCCGAGCAGGAGAGACCCAGTACTTC	CSVSRAGETQYF
TRBV28	.	TRBJ1-6	11	.	TGTGCCAGCAGCTACGGTTCGGCCCTCCACTTT	CASSYGSALHF
TRBV16	.	TRBJ2-6	16	.	TGTGCCAGCAGCCCGTATCAGCACGCAGGTGCCAACGTCCTGACTTTC	CASSPYQHAGANVLTF
TRBV7-2	.	TRBJ2-1	15	few	TGTGCCAGCAGCATGGACAGCGCGCCCAGGAGTGAGCAGTTCTTC	CASSMDSAPRSEQFF
TRBV7-8	TRBD2	TRBJ2-3	22	.	TGTGCCAGCAGCTTGACCCCCGCGACAGGCACCCGGACTAGCGTCAGCACAGATACGCAGTATTTT	CASSLTPATGTRTSVSTDTQYF
TRBV6-6	.	TRBJ2-6	15	.	TGTGCCAGCAGTTACGAGGTACCGAACGTAAACGTCCTGACTTTC	CASSYEVPNVNVLTF
TRBV5-1	TRBD1	TRBJ2-7	15	.	TGCGCCAGCAGCCTTACCCCGACAGGGACCTACGAGCAGTACTTC	CASSLTPTGTYEQYF
TRBV5-6	TRBD2	TRBJ2-7	15	.	TGTGCCAGCAGCTTCGGACTAGCGAGAGGAGGCGAGCAGTACTTC	CASSFGLARGGEQYF
TRBV27	TRBD1	TRBJ1-4	13	.	TGTGCCAGCTGGGGACAGGGTATTGAAAAACTGTTTTTT	CASWGQGIEKLFF
TRBV28	TRBD2	TRBJ2-7	14	.	TGTGCCAGCAGTACTGGGACTAGTCAGTTCGAGCAGTACTTC	CASSTGTSQFEQYF
TRBV10-2	TRBD1	TRBJ2-7	15	.	TGCGCCAGCAGTGATCAGGGACAGGGGAAGGGCGAGCAGTACTTC	CASSDQGQGKGEQYF
TRBV14	.	TRBJ2-7	14	.	TGTGCCAGCAGCCCGACAGGTTTGGCATACGAGCAGTACTTC	CASSPTGLAYEQYF
TRBV5-1	.	TRBJ2-7	14	.	TGCGCCAGCAGCTTGAGACCAGGCGGTCCCGAGCAGTACTTC	CASSLRPGGPEQYF
TRBV6-5	.	TRBJ2-5	15	.	TGTGCCAGCAGGTCGAGAAGCTCAGGGGAAGAGACCCAGTACTTC	CASRSRSSGEETQYF
TRBV27	.	TRBJ1-5	15	few	TGTGCCAGCAGTCCCTACAGGGCACAGGATCAGCCCCAGCATTTT	CASSPYRAQDQPQHF
TRBV2	.	TRBJ1-3	14	few	TGTGCCAGCAGGGGGGTGGATCCTGGAAACACCATATATTTT	CASRGVDPGNTIYF
TRBV28	.	TRBJ1-1	14	.	TGTGCCAGCAGGATAAGTCAGGGAAAGACTGAAGCTTTCTTT	CASRISQGKTEAFF
TRBV2	TRBD1	TRBJ1-1	14	.	TGTGCCAGCACCAAAGAGTCAGGGGGCACTGAAGCTTTCTTT	CASTKESGGTEAFF
TRBV28	.	TRBJ2-3	15	.	TGTGCCAGCACTTTACCCCAGGGATTGGCAGATACGCAGTATTTT	CASTLPQGLADTQYF
TRBV5-8	.	TRBJ2-1	14	.	TGTGCCAGCAGCTTCCCGAGCTCCTACAATGAGCAGTTCTTC	CASSFPSSYNEQFF
TRBV7-9	.	TRBJ2-7	15	once	TGTGCCAGCAGCGGGATGGCGGGCAAGACGGCCGAGCAGTACTTC	CASSGMAGKTAEQYF
TRBV2	TRBD2	TRBJ2-5	17	many	TGTGCCAGCAGTGATGCCCTAGCGGGATCAGTTGGAGAGACCCAGTACTTC	CASSDALAGSVGETQYF
TRBV6-1	.	TRBJ1-4	15	.	TGTGCCAGCAGTGACCGAGGGGAACCGACTGAAAAACTGTTTTTT	CASSDRGEPTEKLFF
TRBV4-1	.	TRBJ1-2	15	.	TGCGCCAGCAGCCAAGATCTCCAGGGCCGCGGTGGCTACACCTTC	CASSQDLQGRGGYTF
TRBV5-4	TRBD1	TRBJ2-2	15	.	TGTGCCAGCAGCCACCGACAGGGACCCACCGGGGAGCTGTTTTTT	CASSHRQGPTGELFF
TRBV5-4	.	TRBJ2-1	14	.	TGTGCCAGCAGCTTGCAGGACCCTAGGGATGAGCAGTTCTTC	CASSLQDPRDEQFF